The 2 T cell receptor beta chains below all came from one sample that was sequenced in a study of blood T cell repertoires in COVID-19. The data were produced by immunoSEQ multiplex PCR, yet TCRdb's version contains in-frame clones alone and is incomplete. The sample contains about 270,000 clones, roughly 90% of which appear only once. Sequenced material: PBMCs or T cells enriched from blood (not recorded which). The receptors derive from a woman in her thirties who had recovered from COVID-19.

The CDR3 is CASSEWPTGSGNTIYF. Written as DNA, the CDR3 is TGTGCCAGCAGTGAATGGCCGACAGGGTCTGGAAACACCATATATTTT. This chain joins TRBV25-1 and TRBJ1-3; 7 bases line up with TRBD1. Germline loops: CDR1 MGHDK, CDR2 SYGVNS. The CDR3 contains 16 residues. V gave up 1 base and J gave up 1 base; unmatched junction bases: 4.

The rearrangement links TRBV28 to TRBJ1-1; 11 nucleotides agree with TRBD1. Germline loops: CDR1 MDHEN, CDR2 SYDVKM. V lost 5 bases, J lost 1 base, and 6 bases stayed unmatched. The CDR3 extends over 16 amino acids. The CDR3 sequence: CASSHGTGGWNTEAFF. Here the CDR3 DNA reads TGTGCCAGCAGTCACGGGACAGGGGGTTGGAACACTGAAGCTTTCTTT.